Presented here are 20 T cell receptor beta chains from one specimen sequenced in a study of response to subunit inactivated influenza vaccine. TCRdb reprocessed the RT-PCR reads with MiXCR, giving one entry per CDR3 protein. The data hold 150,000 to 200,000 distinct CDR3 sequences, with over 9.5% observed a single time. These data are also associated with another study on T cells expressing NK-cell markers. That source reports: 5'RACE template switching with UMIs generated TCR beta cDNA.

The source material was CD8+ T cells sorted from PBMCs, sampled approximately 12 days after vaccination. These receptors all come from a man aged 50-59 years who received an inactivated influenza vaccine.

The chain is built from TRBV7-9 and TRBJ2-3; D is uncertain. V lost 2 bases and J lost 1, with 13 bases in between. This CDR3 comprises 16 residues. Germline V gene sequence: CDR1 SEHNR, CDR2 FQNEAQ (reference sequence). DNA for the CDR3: TGTGCCAGCAGCTTAATGGCGGTATATGGCACAGATACGCAGTATTTT. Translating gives CASSLMAVYGTDTQYF.

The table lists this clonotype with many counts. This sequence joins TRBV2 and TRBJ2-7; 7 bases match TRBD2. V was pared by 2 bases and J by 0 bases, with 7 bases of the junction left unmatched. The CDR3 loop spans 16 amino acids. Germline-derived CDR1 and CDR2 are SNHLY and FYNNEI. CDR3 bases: TGTGCCAGCAGTGAATGGGGCGGGAGCCGCTCCTACGAGCAGTACTTC. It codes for CASSEWGGSRSYEQYF. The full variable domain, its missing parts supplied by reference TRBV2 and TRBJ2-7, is EPEVTQTPSHQVTQMGQEVILRCVPISNHLYFYWYRQILGQKVEFLVSFYNNEISEKSEIFDDQFSVERPDGSNFTLKIRSTKLEDSAMYFCASSEWGGSRSYEQYFGPGTRLTVT.

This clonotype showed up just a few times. CDR3 protein: CATKQSSSGVPGELFF. CDR3 sequence (DNA): TGTGCCACTAAGCAGTCGTCTAGCGGGGTCCCCGGGGAGCTGTTTTTT. The V gene is TRBV6-1, the J gene TRBJ2-2, with TRBD2 matching 9 bases. Germline V gene sequence: CDR1 MNHNS, CDR2 SASEGT. The CDR3 is 16 residues long. The trim removed 10 bases at V and 6 bases at J, leaving 15 bases unmatched.

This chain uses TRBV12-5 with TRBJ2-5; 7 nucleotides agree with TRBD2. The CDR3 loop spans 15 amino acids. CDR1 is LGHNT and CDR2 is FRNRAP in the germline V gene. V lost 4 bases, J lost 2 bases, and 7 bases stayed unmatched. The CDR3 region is CASGWRLAEQETQYF. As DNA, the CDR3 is TGTGCTAGTGGTTGGAGACTAGCAGAGCAAGAGACCCAGTACTTC.

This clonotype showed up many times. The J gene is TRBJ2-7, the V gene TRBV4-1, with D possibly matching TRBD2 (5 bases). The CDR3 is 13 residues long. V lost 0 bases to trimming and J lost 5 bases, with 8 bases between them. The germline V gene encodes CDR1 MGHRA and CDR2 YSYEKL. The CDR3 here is CASSQDWENEQYF. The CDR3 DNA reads TGCGCCAGCAGCCAAGATTGGGAGAACGAGCAGTACTTC.

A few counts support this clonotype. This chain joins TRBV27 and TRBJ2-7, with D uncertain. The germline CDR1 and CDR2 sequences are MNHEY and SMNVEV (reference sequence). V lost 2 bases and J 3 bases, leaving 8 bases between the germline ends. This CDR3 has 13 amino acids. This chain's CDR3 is CASSLNSHYEQYF. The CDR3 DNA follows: TGTGCCAGCAGTTTAAACAGTCACTACGAGCAGTACTTC.

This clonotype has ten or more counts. The CDR3: CASSARTSGRSNEQFF. CDR3 DNA sequence: TGTGCCAGCAGCGCCCGGACTAGCGGGAGGTCAAATGAGCAGTTCTTC. This chain uses TRBV9 with TRBJ2-1; TRBD2 matches at 14 bases. V was pared by 3 bases and J by 7 bases, with 6 bases of the junction left unmatched. The CDR3 runs to 16 residues. Germline CDR1 SGDLS, CDR2 YYNGEE.

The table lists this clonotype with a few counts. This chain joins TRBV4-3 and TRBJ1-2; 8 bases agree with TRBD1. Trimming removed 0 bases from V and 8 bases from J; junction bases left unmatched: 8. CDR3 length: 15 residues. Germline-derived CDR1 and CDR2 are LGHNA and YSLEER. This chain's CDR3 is CASSQDPDRAEGYTF. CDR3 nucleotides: TGCGCCAGCAGCCAAGATCCGGACAGGGCGGAGGGCTACACCTTC.

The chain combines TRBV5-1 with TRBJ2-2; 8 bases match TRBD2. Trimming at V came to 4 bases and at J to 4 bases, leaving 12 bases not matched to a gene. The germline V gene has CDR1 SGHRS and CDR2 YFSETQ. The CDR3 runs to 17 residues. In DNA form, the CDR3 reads TGCGCCAGCAGCCGTGGTACCGGGACTAGGTCCACCGGGGAGCTGTTTTTT. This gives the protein CASSRGTGTRSTGELFF. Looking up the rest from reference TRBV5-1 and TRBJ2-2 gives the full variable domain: KAGVTQTPRYLIKTRGQQVTLSCSPISGHRSVSWYQQTPGQGLQFLFEYFSETQRNKGNFPGRFSGRQFSNSRSEMNVSTLELGDSALYLCASSRGTGTRSTGELFFGEGSRLTVL.

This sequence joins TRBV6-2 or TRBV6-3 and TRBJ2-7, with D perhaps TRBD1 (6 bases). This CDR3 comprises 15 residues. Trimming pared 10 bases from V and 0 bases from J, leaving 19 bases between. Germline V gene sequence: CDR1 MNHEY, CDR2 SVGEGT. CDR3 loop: CATTLRQVHSYEQYF. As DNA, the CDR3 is TGTGCCACCACTCTTCGACAGGTTCACTCCTACGAGCAGTACTTC.

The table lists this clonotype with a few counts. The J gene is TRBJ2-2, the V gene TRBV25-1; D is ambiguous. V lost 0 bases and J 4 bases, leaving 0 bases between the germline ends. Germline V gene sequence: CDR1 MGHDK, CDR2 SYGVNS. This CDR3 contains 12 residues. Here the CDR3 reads CASSEYTGELFF. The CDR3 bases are TGTGCCAGCAGTGAATACACCGGGGAGCTGTTTTTT.

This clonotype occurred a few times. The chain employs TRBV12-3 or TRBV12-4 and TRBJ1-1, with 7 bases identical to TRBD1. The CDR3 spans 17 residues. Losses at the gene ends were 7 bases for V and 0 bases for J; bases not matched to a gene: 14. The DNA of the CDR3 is TGTGCCAGCACCCCCTCTACGGACAGGACCATGAACACTGAAGCTTTCTTT. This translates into CASTPSTDRTMNTEAFF.

The CDR3 here is CASSEGTGGNQPQHF. CDR3 sequence (DNA): TGTGCCAGCAGTGAAGGGACAGGGGGCAATCAGCCCCAGCATTTT. The rearrangement links TRBV2 to TRBJ1-5; 9 positions agree with TRBD1. After removal of 1 base from V and 2 bases from J, the junction contained 0 bases not matched to a gene. The CDR3 length is 15 residues. Germline CDR1 SNHLY, CDR2 FYNNEI.

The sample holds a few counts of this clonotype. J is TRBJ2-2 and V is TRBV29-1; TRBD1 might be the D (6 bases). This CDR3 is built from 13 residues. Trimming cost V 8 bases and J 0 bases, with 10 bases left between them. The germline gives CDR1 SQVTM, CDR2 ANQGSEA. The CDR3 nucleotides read TGCAGCTCTGCAGGGGCGAACACCGGGGAGCTGTTTTTT. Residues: CSSAGANTGELFF.

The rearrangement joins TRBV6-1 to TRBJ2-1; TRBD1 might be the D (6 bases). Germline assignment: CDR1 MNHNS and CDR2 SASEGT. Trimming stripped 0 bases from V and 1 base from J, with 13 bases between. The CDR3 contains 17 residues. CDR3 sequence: CASSEAWGQLSYNEQFF. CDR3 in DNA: TGTGCCAGCAGTGAAGCGTGGGGGCAGTTGTCCTACAATGAGCAGTTCTTC.

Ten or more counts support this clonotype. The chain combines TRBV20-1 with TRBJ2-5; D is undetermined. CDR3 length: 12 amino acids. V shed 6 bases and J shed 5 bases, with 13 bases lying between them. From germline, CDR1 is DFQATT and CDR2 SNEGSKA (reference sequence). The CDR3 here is CSAPNELETQYF. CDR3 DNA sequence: TGCAGTGCCCCTAACGAATTGGAGACCCAGTACTTC.

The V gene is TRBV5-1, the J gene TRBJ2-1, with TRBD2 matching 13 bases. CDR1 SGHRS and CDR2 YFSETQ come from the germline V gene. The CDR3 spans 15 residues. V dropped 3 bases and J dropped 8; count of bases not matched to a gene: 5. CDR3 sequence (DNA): TGCGCCAGCAGCTCTACTAGCGGGAGGGTCGATGAGCAGTTCTTC. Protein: CASSSTSGRVDEQFF.

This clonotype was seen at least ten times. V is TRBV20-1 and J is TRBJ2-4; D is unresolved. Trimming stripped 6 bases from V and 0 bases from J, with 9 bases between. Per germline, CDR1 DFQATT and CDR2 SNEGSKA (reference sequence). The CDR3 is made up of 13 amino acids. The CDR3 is CSAFSIAKNIQYF. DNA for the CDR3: TGCAGTGCGTTCAGCATAGCCAAAAACATTCAGTACTTC.

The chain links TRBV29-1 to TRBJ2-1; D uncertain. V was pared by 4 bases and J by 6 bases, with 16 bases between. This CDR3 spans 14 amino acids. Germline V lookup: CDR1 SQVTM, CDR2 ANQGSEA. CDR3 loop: CSVVPRPTTNEQFF. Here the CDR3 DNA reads TGCAGCGTTGTCCCCCGGCCTACAACCAATGAGCAGTTCTTC.

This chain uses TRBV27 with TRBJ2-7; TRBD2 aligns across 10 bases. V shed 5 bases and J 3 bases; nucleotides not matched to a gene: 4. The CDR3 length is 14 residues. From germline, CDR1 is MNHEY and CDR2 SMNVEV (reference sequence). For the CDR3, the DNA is TGTGCCAGCAGTGTAGGACTAGCGGACTACGAGCAGTACTTC. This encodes CASSVGLADYEQYF.